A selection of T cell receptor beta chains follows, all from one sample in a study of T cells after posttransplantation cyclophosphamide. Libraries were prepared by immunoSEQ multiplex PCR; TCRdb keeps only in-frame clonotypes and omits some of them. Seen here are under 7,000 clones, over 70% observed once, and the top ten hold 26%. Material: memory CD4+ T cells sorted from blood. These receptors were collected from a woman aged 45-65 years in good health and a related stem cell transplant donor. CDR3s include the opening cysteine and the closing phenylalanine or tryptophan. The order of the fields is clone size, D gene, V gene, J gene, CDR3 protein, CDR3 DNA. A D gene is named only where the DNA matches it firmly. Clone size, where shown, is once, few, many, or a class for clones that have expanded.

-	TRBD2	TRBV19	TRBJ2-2	CATALAGLDTGELFF	TGTGCCACCGCTCTAGCGGGTTTGGACACCGGGGAGCTGTTTTTT
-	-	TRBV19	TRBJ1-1	CASSSQSYTEAFF	TGTGCCAGTAGTAGCCAGTCCTACACTGAAGCTTTCTTT
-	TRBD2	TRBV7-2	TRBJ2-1	CASSTRLGGNEQFF	TGTGCCAGCAGCACACGACTGGGGGGGAATGAGCAGTTCTTC
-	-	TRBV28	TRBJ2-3	CASGRRDTDTQYF	TGTGCCAGCGGGCGGCGGGACACAGATACGCAGTATTTT
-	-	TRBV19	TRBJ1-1	CASSTVPGSNTEAFF	TGTGCCAGTAGCACCGTTCCAGGGTCGAACACTGAAGCTTTCTTT
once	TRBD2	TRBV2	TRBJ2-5	CASRGRREGEQTQYF	TGTGCCAGCAGGGGGAGGCGGGAGGGGGAACAGACCCAGTACTTC
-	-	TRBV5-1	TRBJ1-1	CASSLGAGVNTEAFF	TGCGCCAGCAGCTTGGGTGCGGGGGTGAACACTGAAGCTTTCTTT
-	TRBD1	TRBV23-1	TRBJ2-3	CASSRTGTQSTDTQYF	TGCGCCAGCAGTCGGACAGGTACCCAAAGCACAGATACGCAGTATTTT
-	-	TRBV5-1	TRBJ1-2	CASSLALDFDGYTF	TGCGCCAGCAGCTTGGCCCTCGACTTTGATGGCTACACCTTC
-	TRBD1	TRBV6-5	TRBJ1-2	CASSYSAAGGGYTF	TGTGCCAGCAGTTACTCGGCGGCAGGGGGAGGCTACACCTTC
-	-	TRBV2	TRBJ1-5	CASSDGGYQPQHF	TGTGCCAGCAGTGACGGGGGATACCAGCCCCAGCATTTT
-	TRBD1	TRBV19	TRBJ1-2	CASSPRKDREDYGYTF	TGTGCCAGTAGTCCGCGAAAGGACAGGGAGGACTATGGCTACACCTTC
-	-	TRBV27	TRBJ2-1	CASSHPTGTVISGEQFF	TGTGCCAGCAGTCACCCGACCGGGACAGTTATTAGCGGTGAGCAGTTCTTC
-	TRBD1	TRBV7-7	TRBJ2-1	CASSLGDSPGNEQFF	TGTGCCAGCAGCTTAGGGGACAGCCCGGGGAATGAGCAGTTCTTC
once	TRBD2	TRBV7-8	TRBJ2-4	CASSLAWVAGGEAKNIQYF	TGTGCCAGCAGCTTAGCGTGGGTAGCGGGAGGTGAGGCCAAAAACATTCAGTACTTC
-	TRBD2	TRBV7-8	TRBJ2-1	CASSRLTAGGSAYNEQFF	TGTGCCAGCAGCCGGCTCACGGCGGGAGGGAGCGCCTACAATGAGCAGTTCTTC
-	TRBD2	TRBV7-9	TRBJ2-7	CASSLGGGRVAYEQYF	TGTGCCAGCAGCTTAGGGGGTGGGAGGGTTGCGTACGAGCAGTACTTC
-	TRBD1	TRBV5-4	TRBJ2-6	CASKRDRAGANVLTF	TGTGCCAGCAAAAGGGACAGGGCTGGGGCCAACGTCCTGACTTTC